The 11 T cell receptor beta chains reported below all come from one sample, sequenced in a study of cytomegalovirus exposure and HLA in healthy donors. PCR amplification relied on 60 Vbeta primers (plus 13 Jbeta primers). The data were produced by immunoSEQ multiplex PCR, yet TCRdb's version contains in-frame clones alone and is incomplete. The data hold approximately 270,000 clones, with roughly 80% observed a single time. The sequenced sample consisted of PBMCs. Every receptor here comes from a girl aged 2-9 years in good health and CMV-seronegative.

The V gene is TRBV21-1, the J gene TRBJ2-3; whether TRBD1, the table's D call, matches the DNA was not checked. TRBV21-1 corresponds to a pseudogene. The length of the CDR3 is 14 residues. DNA for the CDR3: TGTGCCAGCGGCCAGGGACAGGGAGCAGATACGCAGTATTTT. It specifies CASGQGQGADTQYF.

Only one count was recorded for this clone. This chain uses TRBV9 with TRBJ2-2, with TRBD2 matching 7 bases. CDR3 length: 15 amino acids. J was trimmed by 8 bases and V by 0 bases; bases with no gene match: 7. Germline V gene lookup returns CDR1 SGDLS and CDR2 YYNGEE. CDR3 region: CASSVEASGGGELFF. As DNA, the CDR3 is TGTGCCAGCAGCGTAGAGGCTAGCGGAGGGGGGGAGCTGTTTTTT.

This chain connects TRBV14 to TRBJ2-6, with TRBD1 matching 7 bases. The V segment lost 0 bases and the J segment 2 bases; nucleotides outside the gene matches: 7. In germline, CDR1 is SGHDN, CDR2 FVKESK. The CDR3 consists of 18 residues. The CDR3 region is CASSQEHRGTPGANVLTF. CDR3 coding DNA: TGTGCCAGCAGCCAAGAGCACAGGGGCACTCCTGGGGCCAACGTCCTGACTTTC. The full variable domain, its missing parts supplied by reference TRBV14 and TRBJ2-6, is EAGVTQFPSHSVIEKGQTVTLRCDPISGHDNLYWYRRVMGKEIKFLLHFVKESKQDESGMPNNRFLAERTGGTYSTLKVQPAELEDSGVYFCASSQEHRGTPGANVLTFGAGSRLTVL.

Notes on this clone: Other DNA sequences of this sample code for an identical CDR3. The chain has TRBV28 and TRBJ1-6; 7 bases line up with TRBD1. Germline lookup yields CDR1 MDHEN and CDR2 SYDVKM. This CDR3 comprises 14 residues. The V and J ends lost 5 bases and 7 bases, in that order; junction bases with no gene match: 5. The CDR3 DNA is TGTGCCAGCAGTCCCCACAGGGGCAATTCACCCCTCCACTTT. Its translation is CASSPHRGNSPLHF.

This clone has only a few counts. The chain recombines TRBV18 with TRBJ2-7; TRBD2 matches at 7 bases. J gave up 2 bases and V 2 bases, and 3 bases lay outside the gene matches. CDR3 length: 14 amino acids. From germline, CDR1 is KGHSH and CDR2 LQKENI. CDR3 protein: CASSPTGGPYEQYF. In DNA, the CDR3 is TGTGCCAGCTCACCAACGGGGGGACCCTACGAGCAGTACTTC.

The V gene is TRBV25-1, the J gene TRBJ2-1, with 10 bases fitting TRBD2. V lost 4 bases, J lost 6 bases, and 0 bases stayed unmatched. CDR3 size: 13 residues. Germline-derived CDR1 and CDR2 are MGHDK and SYGVNS. Here the CDR3 DNA reads TGTGCCAGCAGTGTAGCGGGGGGCAATGAGCAGTTCTTC. This translates into CASSVAGGNEQFF. Combining the CDR3 with reference TRBV25-1 and TRBJ2-1 gives the whole variable domain EADIYQTPRYLVIGTGKKITLECSQTMGHDKMYWYQQDPGMELHLIHYSYGVNSTEKGDLSSESTVSRIRTEHFPLTLESARPSHTSQYLCASSVAGGNEQFFGPGTRLTVL.

The V call is TRBV30, the J call TRBJ1-2; TRBD1 is a possible D gene (5 bases). CDR3 length: 12 residues. CDR1 and CDR2 (germline): GTSNPN, SVGIG (reference sequence). V was pared by 0 bases and J by 3 bases, with 5 bases between. In DNA, the CDR3 is TGTGCCTGGAGTGTACAGGACTATGGCTACACCTTC. This translates into CAWSVQDYGYTF.

The V gene is TRBV28, the J gene TRBJ1-1; 9 bases are shared with TRBD1. This CDR3 spans 18 amino acids. V gave up 7 bases and J gave up 1 base; unmatched junction bases: 16. Germline V gene sequence: CDR1 MDHEN, CDR2 SYDVKM. The CDR3 nucleotides read TGTGCCAGCACCCCATACCGGGACAGGGTTATACAGAACACTGAAGCTTTCTTT. It encodes CASTPYRDRVIQNTEAFF.

The chain links TRBV27 to TRBJ2-2; weak D call: TRBD1 (5 bases). Trimming took off 4 bases at V and 7 bases at J, with 13 bases between the two ends. The CDR3 is 14 amino acids. Germline CDR1 is MNHEY and CDR2 is SMNVEV (reference sequence). The chain's CDR3 is CASSSQEGNGELFF. The CDR3 DNA follows: TGTGCCAGCAGTTCACAGGAAGGCAACGGGGAGCTGTTTTTT.

This rearrangement joins TRBV2 to TRBJ2-1, with TRBD2 as a possible D gene (5 bases). The CDR3 loop spans 14 amino acids. Germline V CDR1 and CDR2: SNHLY, FYNNEI. Trimming shortened V by 7 bases and J by 8 bases, and 18 bases separated the two germline ends. DNA of the CDR3: TGTGCCAGCACAGAGCTCGGACTCGTGGATGAGCAGTTCTTC. Amino acids: CASTELGLVDEQFF.

This clone was picked up a small number of times. The V and J genes are TRBV9 and TRBJ1-1; 10 bases align to TRBD1. V lost 1 base, J lost 2 bases, and 8 bases stayed unmatched. The CDR3 runs to 17 residues. Germline CDR1 and CDR2: SGDLS and YYNGEE. The chain's CDR3 is CASSVSRTGGINTEAFF. The CDR3 nucleotides are TGTGCCAGCAGCGTATCCCGGACAGGGGGTATAAACACTGAAGCTTTCTTT.